This T cell receptor (beta chain) stems from a study of early T cells in non-severe SARS-CoV-2 infection (dated by TCRdb to 2020 to 2023). Describing the broader study: Because TCR sequencing relied on bulk RNA taken from unsorted whole blood, pairing of alpha and beta chains was not possible.

The full study reports these points: VDJdb matching was skewed toward anti-spike CD8 responses, so virus-specific expansions were likely underestimated and private and CD4 specificities were missed.

Receptors were amplified or captured by 5' RACE. Sequenced on a NextSeq 500. In the TCR library protocol, unique molecular identifiers were attached to individual cDNA molecules to correct for PCR bias and sequencing error. Both TCR alpha and beta chains were sequenced, and tight co-correlation was observed between alpha and beta sequence abundances in each sample. Per the authors' processing: Decombinator V4 was used to perform V gene, J gene and CDR3 annotation of TCR sequences. Expanded TCRs were defined as changing significantly between any two time points under a Poisson model with p below 0.0001. TCR abundances were normalised to the total number of TCRs sequenced in each sample and reported as counts per million. VDJdb, accessed 1 November 2021, was searched for CMV, EBV and SARS-CoV-2 annotated TCRs, excluding TCRs annotated for multiple antigens. TCRdb itself trimmed the public reads at Q25 with fastp, ran MiXCR and retained productive beta chains. Each record represents a unique CDR3 protein, reported with the most common genes and DNA among its rows. None of the V and J calls come from the authors' own analysis; TCRdb made them. Within this sample are some 70,000 distinct CDR3 sequences, with roughly 10% of them counted one time only. Of the sample, approximately 3% falls within the top ten clones.

This clonotype was observed a handful of times. This receptor's antigen is unknown. No much larger clonotype is one base removed from it; base qualities were not supplied. A case-control design nested within a healthcare worker cohort in London, UK, was used, with weekly nasopharyngeal swab PCR tests and blood sampling performed. Healthcare workers were recruited between 23 and 31 March 2020, during the week of the UK lockdown, and were followed weekly for up to roughly 15 weeks. Sequencing used whole blood. This receptor was taken from an adult who was a healthcare worker with PCR-confirmed SARS-CoV-2 infection or an uninfected control (not recorded which).

The CDR3 reads as follows: CSARDEREYTDTQYF. In nucleotides, the sequence is TGCAGTGCTAGAGACGAGCGGGAATACACAGATACGCAGTATTTT. The chain is assembled from TRBV20-1 and TRBJ2-3; 7 bases in the junction line up with TRBD2. The CDR3 starts with the cysteine, ends with the phenylalanine, and has 15 residues. The retained sequence is limited to the CDR3, 45 bases, with the frame set at the first base. CDR1 and CDR2, per the germline V gene (reference sequence), are DFQATT and SNEGSKA. Clipping removes 0 bases from V and 2 bases from J, with 5 as the unmatched junction base count.